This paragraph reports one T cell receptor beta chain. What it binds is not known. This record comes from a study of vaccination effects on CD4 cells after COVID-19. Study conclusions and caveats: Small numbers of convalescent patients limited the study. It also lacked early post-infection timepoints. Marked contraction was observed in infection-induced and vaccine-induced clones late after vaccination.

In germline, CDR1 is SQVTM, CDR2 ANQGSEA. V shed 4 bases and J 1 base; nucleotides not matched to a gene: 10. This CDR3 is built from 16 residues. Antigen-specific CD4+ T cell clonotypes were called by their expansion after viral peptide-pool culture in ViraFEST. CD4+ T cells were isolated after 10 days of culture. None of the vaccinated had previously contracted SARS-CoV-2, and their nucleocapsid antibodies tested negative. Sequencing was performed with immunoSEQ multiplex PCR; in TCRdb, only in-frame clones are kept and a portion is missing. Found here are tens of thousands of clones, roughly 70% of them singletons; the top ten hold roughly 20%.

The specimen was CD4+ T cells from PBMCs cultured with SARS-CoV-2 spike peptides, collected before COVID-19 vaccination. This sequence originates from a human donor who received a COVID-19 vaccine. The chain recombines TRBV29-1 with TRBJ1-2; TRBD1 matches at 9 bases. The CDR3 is CSVAKPGQGFNYGYTF. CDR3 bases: TGCAGCGTTGCGAAACCGGGACAGGGATTTAACTATGGCTACACCTTC.